This TCR beta chain is drawn from a study of shared clonotypes between healthy human individuals. Study at large: Researchers assigned three CD4 naive, three CD4 memory, two CD8 naive and one CD8 memory plate to each donor.

Sequenced by immunoSEQ multiplex PCR; TCRdb stores in-frame clones only, minus some. The table records approximately 1.4 million clones, 95% to 99% of them present only once. This CDR3 region has 16 residues. V lost 2 bases and J lost 0, with 9 bases in between. Germline CDR1 and CDR2: SGHRS and YFSETQ. Sequences were obtained from naive CD4+ T cells sorted from blood. Subset reported: CD45RA+ positively selected. The V gene is TRBV5-1, the J gene TRBJ2-6; D not certain. The sequence was collected from a man between 25 and 39 years old in good health. The CDR3, as DNA: TGCGCCAGCAGCTTTGGACGGCTCTCTGGGGCCAACGTCCTGACTTTC. As protein: CASSFGRLSGANVLTF.